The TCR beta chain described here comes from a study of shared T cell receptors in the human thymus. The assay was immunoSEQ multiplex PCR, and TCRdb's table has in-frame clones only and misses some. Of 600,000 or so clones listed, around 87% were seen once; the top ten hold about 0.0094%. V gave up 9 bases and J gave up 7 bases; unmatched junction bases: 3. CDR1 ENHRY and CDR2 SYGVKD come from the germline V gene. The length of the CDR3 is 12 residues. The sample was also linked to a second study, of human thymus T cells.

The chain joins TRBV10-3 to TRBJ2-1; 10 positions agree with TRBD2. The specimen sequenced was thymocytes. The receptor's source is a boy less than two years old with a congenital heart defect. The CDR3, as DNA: TGTGCCATGGGGACTAGCGTGAATGAGCAGTTCTTC. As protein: CAMGTSVNEQFF.